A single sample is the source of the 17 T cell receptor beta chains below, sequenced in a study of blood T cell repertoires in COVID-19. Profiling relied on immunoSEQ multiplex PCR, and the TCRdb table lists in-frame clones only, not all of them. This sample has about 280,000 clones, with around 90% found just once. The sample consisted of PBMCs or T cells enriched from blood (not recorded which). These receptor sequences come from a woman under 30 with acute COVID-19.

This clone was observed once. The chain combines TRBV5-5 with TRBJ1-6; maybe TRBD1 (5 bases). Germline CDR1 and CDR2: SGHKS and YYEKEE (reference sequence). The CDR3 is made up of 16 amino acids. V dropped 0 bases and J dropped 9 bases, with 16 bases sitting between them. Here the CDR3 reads CASSLVGWRGSSPLHF. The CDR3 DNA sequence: TGTGCCAGCAGCTTGGTGGGTTGGAGGGGTAGTTCACCCCTCCACTTT.

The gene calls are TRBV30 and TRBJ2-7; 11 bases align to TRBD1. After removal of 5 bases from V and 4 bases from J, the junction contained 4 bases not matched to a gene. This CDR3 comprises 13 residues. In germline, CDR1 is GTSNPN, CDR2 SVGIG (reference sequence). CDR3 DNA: TGTGCCTGGGGACAGGGGGCGATATACGAGCAGTACTTC. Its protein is CAWGQGAIYEQYF.

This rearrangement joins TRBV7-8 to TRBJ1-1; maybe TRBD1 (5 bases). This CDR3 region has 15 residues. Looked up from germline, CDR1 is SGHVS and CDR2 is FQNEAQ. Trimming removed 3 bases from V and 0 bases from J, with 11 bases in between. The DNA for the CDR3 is TGTGCCAGCAGCTTTCAGGGAGGTATGAACACTGAAGCTTTCTTT. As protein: CASSFQGGMNTEAFF. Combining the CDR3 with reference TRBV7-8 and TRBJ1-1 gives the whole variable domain GAGVSQSPRYKVAKRGQDVALRCDPISGHVSLFWYQQALGQGPEFLTYFQNEAQLDKSGLPSDRFFAERPEGSVSTLKIQRTQQEDSAVYLCASSFQGGMNTEAFFGQGTRLTVV.

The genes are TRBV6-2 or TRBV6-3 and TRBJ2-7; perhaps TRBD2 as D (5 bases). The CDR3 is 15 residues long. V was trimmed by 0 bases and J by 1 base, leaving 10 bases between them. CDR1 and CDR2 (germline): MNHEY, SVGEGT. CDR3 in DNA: TGTGCCAGCAGTTACTCGGGGAGAACTTCCTACGAGCAGTACTTC. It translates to CASSYSGRTSYEQYF.

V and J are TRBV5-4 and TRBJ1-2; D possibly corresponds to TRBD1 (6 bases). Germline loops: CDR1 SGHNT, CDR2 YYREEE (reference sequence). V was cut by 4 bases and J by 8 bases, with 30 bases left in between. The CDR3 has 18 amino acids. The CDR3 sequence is CASSRGGRQGGGSGGYTF. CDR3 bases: TGTGCCAGCAGCCGAGGCGGCCGGCAGGGAGGGGGATCGGGCGGCTACACCTTC.

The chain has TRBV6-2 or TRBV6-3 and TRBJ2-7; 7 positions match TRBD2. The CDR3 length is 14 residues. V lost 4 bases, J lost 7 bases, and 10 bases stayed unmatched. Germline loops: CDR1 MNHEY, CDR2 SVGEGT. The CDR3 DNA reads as TGTGCCAGCAGTTCCCAAGGTTACGGGGGGGAGCAGTACTTC. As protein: CASSSQGYGGEQYF.

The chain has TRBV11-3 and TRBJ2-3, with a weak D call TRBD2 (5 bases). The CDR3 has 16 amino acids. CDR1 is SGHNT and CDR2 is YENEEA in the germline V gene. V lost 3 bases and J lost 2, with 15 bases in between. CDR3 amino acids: CASSFAGPDFTDTQYF. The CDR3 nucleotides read TGTGCCAGCAGCTTCGCGGGTCCAGACTTCACAGATACGCAGTATTTT.

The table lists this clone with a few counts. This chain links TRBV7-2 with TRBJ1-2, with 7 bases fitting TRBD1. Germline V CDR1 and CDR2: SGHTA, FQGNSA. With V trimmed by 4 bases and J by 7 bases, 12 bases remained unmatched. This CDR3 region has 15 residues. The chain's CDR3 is CASSSIGGGWPGYTF. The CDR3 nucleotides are TGTGCCAGCAGCTCAATAGGAGGGGGCTGGCCTGGCTACACCTTC.

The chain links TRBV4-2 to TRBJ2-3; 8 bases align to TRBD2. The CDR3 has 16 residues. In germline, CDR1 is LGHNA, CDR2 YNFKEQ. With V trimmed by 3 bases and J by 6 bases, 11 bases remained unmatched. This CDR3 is CASSQREAARGDTQYF. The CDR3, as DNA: TGTGCCAGCAGCCAGCGGGAGGCGGCGCGGGGGGATACGCAGTATTTT.

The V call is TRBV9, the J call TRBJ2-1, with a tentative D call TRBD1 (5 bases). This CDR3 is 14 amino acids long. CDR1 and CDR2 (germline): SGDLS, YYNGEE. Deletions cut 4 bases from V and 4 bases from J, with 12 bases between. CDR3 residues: CASSPKDSYNEQFF. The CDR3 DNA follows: TGTGCCAGCAGCCCAAAAGACAGTTACAATGAGCAGTTCTTC.

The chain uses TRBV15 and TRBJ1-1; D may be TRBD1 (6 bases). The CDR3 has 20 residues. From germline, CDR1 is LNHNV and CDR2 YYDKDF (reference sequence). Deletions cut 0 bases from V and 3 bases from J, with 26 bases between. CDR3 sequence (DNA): TGTGCCACCAGCAGAGATGGTCAAACCAGGGGAGTAGGACGGCACACTGAAGCTTTCTTT. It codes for CATSRDGQTRGVGRHTEAFF.

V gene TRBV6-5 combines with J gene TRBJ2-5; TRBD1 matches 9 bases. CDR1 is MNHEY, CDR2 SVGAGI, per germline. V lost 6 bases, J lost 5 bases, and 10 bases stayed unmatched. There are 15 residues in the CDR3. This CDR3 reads CASRRNRGHKETQYF. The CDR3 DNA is TGTGCCAGCAGACGAAACAGGGGGCATAAGGAGACCCAGTACTTC.

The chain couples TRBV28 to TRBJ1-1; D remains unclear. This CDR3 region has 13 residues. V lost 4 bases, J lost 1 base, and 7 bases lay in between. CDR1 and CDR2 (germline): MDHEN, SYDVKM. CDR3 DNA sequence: TGTGCCAGCAGTTGGTTAGAGAACACTGAAGCTTTCTTT. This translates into CASSWLENTEAFF.

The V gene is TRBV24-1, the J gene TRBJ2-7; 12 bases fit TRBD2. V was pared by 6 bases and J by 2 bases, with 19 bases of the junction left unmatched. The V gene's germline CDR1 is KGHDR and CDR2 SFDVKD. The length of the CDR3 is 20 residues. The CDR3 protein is CATSFPPVPGGLAGTYEQYF. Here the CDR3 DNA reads TGTGCCACCAGTTTTCCGCCAGTCCCAGGCGGACTAGCGGGAACCTACGAGCAGTACTTC.

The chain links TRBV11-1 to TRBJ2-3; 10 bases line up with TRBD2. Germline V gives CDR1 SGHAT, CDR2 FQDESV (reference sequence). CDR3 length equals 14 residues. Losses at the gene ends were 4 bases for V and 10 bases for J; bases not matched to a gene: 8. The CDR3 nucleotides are TGTGCCAGCAGCTCCCCCGCTAGCGGGAGTCCGCAGTATTTT. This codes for CASSSPASGSPQYF.

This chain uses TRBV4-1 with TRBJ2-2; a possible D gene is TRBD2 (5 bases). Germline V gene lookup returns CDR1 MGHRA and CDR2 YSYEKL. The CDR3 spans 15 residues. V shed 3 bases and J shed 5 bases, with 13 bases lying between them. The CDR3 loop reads CASSQVAGVTGELFF. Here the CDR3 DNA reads TGCGCCAGCAGCCAGGTCGCGGGCGTTACCGGGGAGCTGTTTTTT.

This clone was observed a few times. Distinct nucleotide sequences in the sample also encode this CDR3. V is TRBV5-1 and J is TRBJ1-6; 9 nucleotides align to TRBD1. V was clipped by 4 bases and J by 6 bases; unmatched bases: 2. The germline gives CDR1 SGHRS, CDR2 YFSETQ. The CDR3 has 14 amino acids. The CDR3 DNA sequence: TGCGCCAGCAGCAGGGACAGGGCTAATTCACCCCTCCACTTT. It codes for CASSRDRANSPLHF.